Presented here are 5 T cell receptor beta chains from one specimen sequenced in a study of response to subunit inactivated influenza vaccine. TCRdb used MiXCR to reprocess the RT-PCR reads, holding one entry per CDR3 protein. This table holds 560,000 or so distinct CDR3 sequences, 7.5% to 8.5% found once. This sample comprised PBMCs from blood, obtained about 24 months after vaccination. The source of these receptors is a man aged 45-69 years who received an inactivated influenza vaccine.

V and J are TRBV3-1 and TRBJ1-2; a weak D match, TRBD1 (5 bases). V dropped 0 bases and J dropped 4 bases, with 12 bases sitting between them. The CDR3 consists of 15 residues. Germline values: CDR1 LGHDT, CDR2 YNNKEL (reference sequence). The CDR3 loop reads CASSQDGAGIYGYTF. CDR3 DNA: TGTGCCAGCAGCCAAGATGGCGCAGGGATCTATGGCTACACCTTC.

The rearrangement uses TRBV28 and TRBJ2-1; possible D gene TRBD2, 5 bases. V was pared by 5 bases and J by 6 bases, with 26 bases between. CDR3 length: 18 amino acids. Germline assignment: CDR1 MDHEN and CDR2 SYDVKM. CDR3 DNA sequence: TGTGCCAGCAGTACTCGGAGGTCTAAAACCCAGAAGTTCAATGAGCAGTTCTTC. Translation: CASSTRRSKTQKFNEQFF.

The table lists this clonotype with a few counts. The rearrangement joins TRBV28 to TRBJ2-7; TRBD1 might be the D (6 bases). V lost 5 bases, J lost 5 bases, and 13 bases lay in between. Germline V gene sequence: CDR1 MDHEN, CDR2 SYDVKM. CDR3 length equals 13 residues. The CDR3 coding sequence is TGTGCCAGCAGTGTACAGGGAAGGAACGAGCAGTACTTC. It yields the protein CASSVQGRNEQYF.

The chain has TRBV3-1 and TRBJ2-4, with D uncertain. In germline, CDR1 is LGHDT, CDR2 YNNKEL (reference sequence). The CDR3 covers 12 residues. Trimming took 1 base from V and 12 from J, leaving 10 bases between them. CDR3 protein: CASSQALDRQYF. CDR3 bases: TGTGCCAGCAGCCAAGCCTTGGACCGTCAGTACTTC. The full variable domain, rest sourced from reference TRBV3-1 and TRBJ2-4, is DTAVSQTPKYLVTQMGNDKSIKCEQNLGHDTMYWYKQDSKKFLKIMFSYNNKELIINETVPNRFSPKSPDKAHLNLHINSLELGDSAVYFCASSQALDRQYFGAGTRLSVL.

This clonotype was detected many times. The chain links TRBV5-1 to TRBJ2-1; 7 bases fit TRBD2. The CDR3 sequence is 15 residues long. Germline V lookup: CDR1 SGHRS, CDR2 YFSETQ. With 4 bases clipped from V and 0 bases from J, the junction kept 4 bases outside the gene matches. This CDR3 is CASSPIAGSYNEQFF. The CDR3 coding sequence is TGCGCCAGCAGCCCAATAGCGGGCTCCTACAATGAGCAGTTCTTC.